A selection of T cell receptor beta chains follows, all from one sample in a study of T-cell reconstitution after alpha-beta-depleted transplantation in children. TCRdb reprocessed the PCR reads with MiXCR, giving one entry per CDR3 protein. The data show approximately 980,000 distinct CDR3 sequences, 25% to 35% seen once. The source material was PBMCs, mostly from graft donor cells, sampled 360 days after TCRalphabeta/CD19-depleted stem cell transplant. These receptors were taken from a boy under three years old who had a stem cell transplant for SCID, so the T cells may come from the graft donor. The CDR3 runs from the conserved cysteine through the conserved F or W. The order of the fields is V gene, J gene, clone size, D gene, CDR3 DNA, CDR3 protein. A D gene is named only where the DNA matches it firmly. Clone sizes are given selectively: once, few, many, or a class where the clone is expanded.

v_gene: TRBV3-1
j_gene: TRBJ2-4
abundance: few
d_gene: TRBD1
CDR3nt: TGTGCCAGCAGCCCCCGACAGGGGTGGGGAGCCAAAAACATTCAGTACTTC
CDR3aa: CASSPRQGWGAKNIQYF

v_gene: TRBV24-1
j_gene: TRBJ2-4
abundance: NA
d_gene: TRBD2
CDR3nt: TGTGCCAGCAGTCCAGGGGTGGTCAGCGGTGGACTAGCGGGGGTCCTAGCCAAAAACATTCAGTACTTC
CDR3aa: CASSPGVVSGGLAGVLAKNIQYF

v_gene: TRBV10-3
j_gene: TRBJ1-2
abundance: few
d_gene: TRBD1
CDR3nt: TGTGCCATCAGCCCCCGGGACAGGGCTAACTATGGCTACACCTTC
CDR3aa: CAISPRDRANYGYTF

v_gene: TRBV10-3
j_gene: TRBJ2-2
abundance: NA
d_gene: NA
CDR3nt: TGTGCCATCAGTGGGGCGAACACCGGGGAGCTGTTTTTT
CDR3aa: CAISGANTGELFF

v_gene: TRBV12-3/TRBV12-4
j_gene: TRBJ1-6
abundance: few
d_gene: NA
CDR3nt: TGTGCCAGCAGTTTAAAGGGGACTAATTCACCCCTCCACTTT
CDR3aa: CASSLKGTNSPLHF

v_gene: TRBV4-1
j_gene: TRBJ2-1
abundance: NA
d_gene: NA
CDR3nt: TGCGCCAGCAGCCATGCACAGCTTACGTACAATGAGCAGTTCTTC
CDR3aa: CASSHAQLTYNEQFF

v_gene: TRBV20-1
j_gene: TRBJ2-3
abundance: few
d_gene: TRBD1
CDR3nt: TGCAGTGCTAGAGATGGGGGACAGGGGGTAGATACGCAGTATTTT
CDR3aa: CSARDGGQGVDTQYF

v_gene: TRBV25-1
j_gene: TRBJ1-2
abundance: many
d_gene: NA
CDR3nt: TGTGCCAGCAGCCCCATAGAGGGGCAGACCTACTATGGCTACACCTTC
CDR3aa: CASSPIEGQTYYGYTF

v_gene: TRBV12-3/TRBV12-4
j_gene: TRBJ1-4
abundance: NA
d_gene: NA
CDR3nt: TGTGCCAGCAGCCCCCTTGAGGGGAAAGCTGAAAAACTGTTTTTT
CDR3aa: CASSPLEGKAEKLFF

v_gene: TRBV4-2
j_gene: TRBJ2-3
abundance: NA
d_gene: TRBD1
CDR3nt: TGTGCCAGCAGCCAACAGGGGGCGAGTCTGACGCAGTATTTT
CDR3aa: CASSQQGASLTQYF

v_gene: TRBV27
j_gene: TRBJ2-7
abundance: NA
d_gene: NA
CDR3nt: TGTGCCAGCAGTTTGGCTAGGATCGACGAGCAGTACTTC
CDR3aa: CASSLARIDEQYF

v_gene: TRBV10-2
j_gene: TRBJ1-1
abundance: NA
d_gene: NA
CDR3nt: TGCGCCAGCAGTGGGGGGGCAGGGCAAAAGAGGGCTTTCTTT
CDR3aa: CASSGGAGQKRAFF

v_gene: TRBV10-3
j_gene: TRBJ2-7
abundance: NA
d_gene: NA
CDR3nt: TGTGCCATCAGGGTACAAGGGGACTCCTACGAGCAGTACTTC
CDR3aa: CAIRVQGDSYEQYF

v_gene: TRBV11-3
j_gene: TRBJ2-1
abundance: NA
d_gene: TRBD1
CDR3nt: TGTGCCAGCAGCGACGGGACAGGGGTCAATGAGCAGTTCTTC
CDR3aa: CASSDGTGVNEQFF

v_gene: TRBV7-6
j_gene: TRBJ2-5
abundance: NA
d_gene: TRBD1
CDR3nt: TGTGCCAGCAGCCACGGGGACAGGGATGTTGAGACCCAGTACTTC
CDR3aa: CASSHGDRDVETQYF

v_gene: TRBV7-3
j_gene: TRBJ2-2
abundance: NA
d_gene: NA
CDR3nt: TGTGCCAGCAGCTTAAGCAGGGGGGACGGGGAGCTGTTTTTT
CDR3aa: CASSLSRGDGELFF